One and the same sample provided the 6 T cell receptor beta chains below, sequenced in a study of STAT5B mutations in CD4+ large granular lymphocyte leukemia. Here immunoSEQ multiplex PCR was the method, and the copy in TCRdb shows in-frame clones only, minus some. The sample records 30,000 or so clones, around 76% being singletons. Sequencing used CD4+ T cells from blood buffy coats. These receptors were obtained from a human donor in good health.

This chain connects TRBV5-1 to TRBJ1-6; 12 nucleotides match TRBD1. Germline V CDR1 and CDR2: SGHRS, YFSETQ. V gave up 4 bases and J gave up 9 bases; unmatched junction bases: 5. CDR3 length equals 15 residues. The CDR3 nucleotides read TGCGCCAGCAGCCCCGGGACAGGGGGCGCTTCACCCCTCCACTTT. Translation gives CASSPGTGGASPLHF.

This chain links TRBV6-1 with TRBJ2-5, with 7 nucleotides matching TRBD1. This CDR3 contains 13 residues. Losses at the gene ends were 8 bases for V and 2 bases for J; bases not matched to a gene: 5. Germline CDR1 and CDR2: MNHNS and SASEGT. CDR3 coding DNA: TGTGCCAGCTGTCGGGACAGACAAGAGACCCAGTACTTC. This translates into CASCRDRQETQYF.

The chain couples TRBV6-5 to TRBJ1-6, with TRBD1 matching 9 bases. The germline CDR1 and CDR2 sequences are MNHEY and SVGAGI. This CDR3 has 14 amino acids. The V and J ends lost 5 bases and 7 bases, in that order; junction bases with no gene match: 3. The CDR3 DNA follows: TGTGCCAGCAGTCGGACAGGGGTGAATTCACCCCTCCACTTT. It specifies CASSRTGVNSPLHF.

V gene TRBV5-4 combines with J gene TRBJ2-3; the D gene is possibly TRBD1 (5 bases). CDR3 length: 15 residues. The V end lost 1 base, the J end lost 3 bases, and 12 bases lay between the germline ends. Germline V gene lookup returns CDR1 SGHNT and CDR2 YYREEE (reference sequence). The DNA for the CDR3 is TGTGCCAGCAGCTTGCAGGGCGTGGGAACAGATACGCAGTATTTT. The encoded protein is CASSLQGVGTDTQYF.

This chain uses TRBV21-1 with TRBJ2-2. TRBV21-1 has pseudogene status. The CDR3 covers 12 residues. In nucleotides, the CDR3 is TGTGCCAGCAGCAAAAAGACCGGGGAGCTGTTTTTT. It encodes CASSKKTGELFF.

Here the CDR3 DNA reads TGTGCCAGCAGCAAAAGGACAGGGGGGCGTAATTCACCCCTCCACTTT. Protein product: CASSKRTGGRNSPLHF. J is TRBJ1-6 and V is TRBV5-6; 10 bases line up with TRBD1. Trimming at V came to 4 bases and at J to 6 bases, leaving 7 bases not matched to a gene. CDR3 length: 16 residues. Germline assignment: CDR1 SGHDT and CDR2 YYEEEE. Full variable domain (missing parts from reference TRBV5-6 and TRBJ1-6): DAGVTQSPTHLIKTRGQQVTLRCSPKSGHDTVSWYQQALGQGPQFIFQYYEEEERQRGNFPDRFSGHQFPNYSSELNVNALLLGDSALYLCASSKRTGGRNSPLHFGNGTRLTVT.